This entry lists 32 T cell receptor beta chains sequenced from one sample in a study of technical replicates of blood from several donors. Only in-frame clones appear in the TCRdb table, and some are missing; sequencing was by immunoSEQ multiplex PCR. The sample has tens of thousands of clones, 85% to 95% seen once. Sequenced: T cells isolated from PBMCs. The origin of the receptors is a human donor in good health.

The rearrangement links TRBV10-3 to TRBJ2-7; D might be TRBD1 (5 bases). Trimming cost V 2 bases and J 1 base, with 12 bases left between them. Germline V lookup: CDR1 ENHRY, CDR2 SYGVKD. The CDR3 spans 15 residues. The CDR3 DNA reads TGTGCCATCAGTGAGATATTGGGGCCGTCCTACGAGCAGTACTTC. This sequence encodes CAISEILGPSYEQYF.

V and J are TRBV21-1 and TRBJ1-4. TRBV21-1 is assigned pseudogene status. This CDR3 comprises 14 residues. CDR3 region: CASSTRGTNEKLFF. CDR3 sequence (DNA): TGTGCCAGCAGCACCCGGGGAACTAATGAAAAACTGTTTTTT.

This chain connects TRBV15 to TRBJ1-1; 9 bases agree with TRBD1. With V trimmed by 0 bases and J by 5 bases, 10 bases remained unmatched. Germline loops: CDR1 LNHNV, CDR2 YYDKDF (reference sequence). This CDR3 has 17 residues. Here the CDR3 DNA reads TGTGCCACCAGCAGAGAAGGCACAGGGGGCCGGAGGACTGAAGCTTTCTTT. Encoded protein: CATSREGTGGRRTEAFF. The complete variable domain, with remaining parts taken from reference TRBV15 and TRBJ1-1, reads DAMVIQNPRYQVTQFGKPVTLSCSQTLNHNVMYWYQQKSSQAPKLLFHYYDKDFNNEADTPDNFQSRRPNTSFCFLDIRSPGLGDTAMYLCATSREGTGGRRTEAFFGQGTRLTVV.

V and J are TRBV4-1 and TRBJ1-6, with 10 bases lining up with TRBD1. V lost 5 bases, J lost 7 bases, and 11 bases stayed unmatched. Germline CDR1 is MGHRA and CDR2 is YSYEKL. This CDR3 contains 17 residues. CDR3 amino acids: CASSTGQGLLVNSPLHF. In DNA, the CDR3 is TGCGCCAGCAGCACGGGACAGGGGTTATTAGTGAATTCACCCCTCCACTTT.

The J gene is TRBJ2-5, the V gene TRBV21-1; TRBD2 is the table's D call, not checked against the DNA. TRBV21-1 is a pseudogene. The CDR3 sequence is 16 residues long. This CDR3 is CASSIAGGPSGETQYF. DNA for the CDR3: TGTGCCAGCAGCATAGCGGGAGGGCCCTCAGGTGAGACCCAGTACTTC.

This chain connects TRBV5-1 to TRBJ1-2; D is unresolved. The CDR3 loop spans 16 amino acids. The V and J ends lost 0 bases and 1 base respectively, with 13 bases between them. CDR1 and CDR2 from the germline V gene are SGHRS and YFSETQ. CDR3 amino acids: CASSLGGRENNYGYTF. CDR3 DNA: TGCGCCAGCAGCTTGGGAGGCCGAGAGAATAACTATGGCTACACCTTC.

The chain combines TRBV9 with TRBJ2-5, with 8 bases matching TRBD1. The germline gives CDR1 SGDLS, CDR2 YYNGEE. The CDR3 length is 16 residues. Germline trimming cut 0 bases from V and 2 bases from J; bases unmatched to any gene: 6. Here the CDR3 reads CASSVARQGIQETQYF. For the CDR3, the DNA is TGTGCCAGCAGCGTAGCTAGACAGGGGATACAAGAGACCCAGTACTTC.

CDR3 region: CATSRRTQGAQGGYTF. CDR3 nucleotides: TGTGCCACCAGCAGACGCACACAGGGGGCGCAGGGTGGCTACACCTTC. This chain connects TRBV15 to TRBJ1-2; 9 nucleotides align to TRBD1. V shed 2 bases, J shed 7 bases, and the junction held 11 bases outside the gene matches. CDR1 and CDR2 from the germline V gene are LNHNV and YYDKDF (reference sequence). The CDR3 is 16 residues long.

The gene calls are TRBV7-9 and TRBJ2-1; tentatively, D is TRBD1 (5 bases). This CDR3 region has 16 residues. Trimming took off 4 bases at V and 1 base at J, with 14 bases between the two ends. Per the germline V gene, CDR1 is SEHNR and CDR2 is FQNEAQ (reference sequence). CDR3 region: CASSSTADKSYNEQFF. In DNA form, the CDR3 reads TGTGCCAGCAGCTCCACCGCGGACAAATCCTACAATGAGCAGTTCTTC.

This sequence joins TRBV27 and TRBJ2-2, with 7 bases that match TRBD1. CDR1 and CDR2 (germline): MNHEY, SMNVEV (reference sequence). Losses at the gene ends were 6 bases for V and 5 bases for J; bases not matched to a gene: 6. This CDR3 has 14 amino acids. CDR3 sequence (DNA): TGTGCCAGCAGGAGACAGGGTGGGACCGGGGAGCTGTTTTTT. Protein product: CASRRQGGTGELFF.

V and J are TRBV30 and TRBJ2-7; no clear D gene. CDR3 size: 13 residues. V shed 0 bases and J shed 9 bases, with 15 bases lying between them. In germline, CDR1 is GTSNPN, CDR2 SVGIG (reference sequence). The CDR3 region has the DNA TGTGCCTGGAGTGTTATGACCGAGTACAGGCAGTACTTC. Amino acid sequence: CAWSVMTEYRQYF.

This sequence joins TRBV6-1 and TRBJ2-7, with TRBD1 identical over 10 bases. Germline CDR1 MNHNS, CDR2 SASEGT. With V trimmed by 4 bases and J by 3 bases, 3 bases remained unmatched. This CDR3 has 14 amino acids. Written as DNA, the CDR3 is TGTGCCAGCAGTGGACAGGGGGCTATCTACGAGCAGTACTTC. As protein: CASSGQGAIYEQYF.

The gene calls are TRBV19 and TRBJ1-5, with D maybe TRBD1 (5 bases). The CDR3 is 14 residues long. Germline V gives CDR1 LNHDA, CDR2 SQIVND (reference sequence). Deletions cut 3 bases from V and 2 bases from J, with 8 bases between. CDR3 in DNA: TGTGCCAGTAGTATGGGGCCGGGCAATCAGCCCCAGCATTTT. This encodes CASSMGPGNQPQHF.

The J gene is TRBJ2-7, the V gene TRBV25-1, with D possibly being TRBD1 (6 bases). Trimming took 5 bases from V and 2 from J, leaving 7 bases between them. The CDR3 runs to 12 residues. Germline values: CDR1 MGHDK, CDR2 SYGVNS. The DNA of the CDR3 is TGTGCCAGCAGTCAGGGGACCTACGAGCAGTACTTC. As protein: CASSQGTYEQYF.

The rearrangement uses TRBV7-8 and TRBJ2-7, with D perhaps TRBD2 (6 bases). CDR1 is SGHVS and CDR2 is FQNEAQ in the germline V gene. With 1 base removed from V and 4 bases from J, the gap between germline ends came to 17 bases. This CDR3 contains 16 residues. The CDR3 here is CASSLVLSGGLYEQYF. In DNA, the CDR3 is TGTGCCAGCAGCTTAGTTCTTAGCGGAGGGTTATACGAGCAGTACTTC.

This sequence joins TRBV30 and TRBJ1-5, with 7 bases fitting TRBD1. The CDR3 consists of 16 residues. V lost 5 bases to trimming and J lost 2 bases; unmatched junction nucleotides: 12. Germline V gives CDR1 GTSNPN, CDR2 SVGIG (reference sequence). The CDR3 nucleotides are TGTGCCTGGGACAGGGATACGGATATGGGCAATCAGCCCCAGCATTTT. This encodes CAWDRDTDMGNQPQHF.

J is TRBJ2-7 and V is TRBV10-1, with a tentative D call TRBD1 (6 bases). Germline V gives CDR1 WNHNN, CDR2 SYGVQD (reference sequence). V dropped 6 bases and J dropped 3 bases, with 12 bases sitting between them. There are 13 residues in the CDR3. The CDR3 loop is CASSLQGFYEQYF. The CDR3 DNA reads TGCGCCAGCAGCCTACAGGGCTTCTACGAGCAGTACTTC.

Note on this clone: Other DNA sequences from this sample encode an identical CDR3 as well. The CDR3 nucleotides read TGTGCCACCAGCAGAGATTTGGGGGGGAGGGAGACCCAGTACTTC. It translates to CATSRDLGGRETQYF. This chain links TRBV15 with TRBJ2-5; 7 nucleotides align to TRBD2. Trimming at V came to 0 bases and at J to 5 bases, leaving 6 bases not matched to a gene. The CDR3 runs to 15 residues. From germline, CDR1 is LNHNV and CDR2 YYDKDF (reference sequence).

This clone was picked up one time. The rearrangement links TRBV5-4 to TRBJ2-1, with D tentatively TRBD2 (6 bases). V lost 3 bases, J lost 8 bases, and 15 bases lay in between. CDR1 and CDR2 from the germline V gene are SGHNT and YYREEE (reference sequence). The CDR3 is 14 amino acids. The CDR3 nucleotides read TGTGCCAGCAGCTCGACAGAAACGGGGGATGAGCAGTTCTTC. It translates to CASSSTETGDEQFF.

The chain employs TRBV5-1 and TRBJ2-1; 9 nucleotides line up with TRBD2. The V gene end was trimmed by 3 bases and the J gene end by 8 bases; junction bases not matched to a gene: 9. This CDR3 spans 15 amino acids. CDR1 and CDR2 (germline): SGHRS, YFSETQ. The CDR3 DNA reads as TGCGCCAGCAGCTCCGGGACTAGCTCCTCGTATGAGCAGTTCTTC. Its protein is CASSSGTSSSYEQFF.

The rearrangement uses TRBV6-1 and TRBJ1-5; D uncertain. The CDR3 is 12 residues long. CDR1 and CDR2 (germline): MNHNS, SASEGT. V was clipped by 8 bases and J by 1 base, with 6 bases between them. As DNA, the CDR3 is TGTGCCAGCCTCGGGAGCAATCAGCCCCAGCATTTT. Translated: CASLGSNQPQHF.

This clone was detected once. This chain connects TRBV14 to TRBJ1-2; TRBD1 might be the D (6 bases). Per germline, CDR1 SGHDN and CDR2 FVKESK. This CDR3 region has 16 residues. V was clipped by 0 bases and J by 4 bases, with 15 bases between them. In DNA form, the CDR3 reads TGTGCCAGCAGCCAAGATCGGGCAGGGGCGATCTATGGCTACACCTTC. It yields the protein CASSQDRAGAIYGYTF.

CDR3 nucleotides: TGTGCCAGCAGGAGACAGGGGGACACTGAAGCTTTCTTT. This encodes CASRRQGDTEAFF. The chain recombines TRBV6-4 with TRBJ1-1, with 9 bases fitting TRBD1. V trimming: 6 bases; J trimming: 3 bases; junction bases outside the gene matches: 2. This CDR3 has 13 residues. The germline gives CDR1 MRHNA, CDR2 SNTAGT.

The chain is built from TRBV7-8 and TRBJ1-5, with D unclear. Germline V gene data show CDR1 as SGHVS and CDR2 as FQNEAQ. V was trimmed by 4 bases and J by 8 bases, leaving 15 bases between them. The CDR3 loop spans 14 amino acids. DNA for the CDR3: TGTGCCAGCAGCTCCGGGTGGGGAGGTAAGCCCCAGCATTTT. Protein: CASSSGWGGKPQHF.

The gene calls are TRBV19 and TRBJ1-5; 8 bases map to TRBD1. The CDR3 runs to 14 residues. Germline assignment: CDR1 LNHDA and CDR2 SQIVND (reference sequence). J lost 6 bases, V lost 7 bases, and 8 bases had no gene match. For the CDR3, the DNA is TGTGCCAGTATCGGACAGGGAGGGGCTCAGCCCCAGCATTTT. Its translation: CASIGQGGAQPQHF. The variable domain in full, with the rest retrieved from reference TRBV19 and TRBJ1-5, is DGGITQSPKYLFRKEGQNVTLSCEQNLNHDAMYWYRQDPGQGLRLIYYSQIVNDFQKGDIAEGYSVSREKKESFPLTVTSAQKNPTAFYLCASIGQGGAQPQHFGDGTRLSIL.

This chain links TRBV13 with TRBJ2-3, with TRBD2 identical over 7 bases. From germline, CDR1 is PRHDT and CDR2 FYEKMQ (reference sequence). CDR3 length: 13 amino acids. Here the CDR3 reads CAGGLGSWDTQYF. The CDR3 DNA sequence: TGTGCTGGCGGACTAGGTAGTTGGGATACGCAGTATTTT.

This chain joins TRBV19 and TRBJ1-4; tentative D call: TRBD1 (6 bases). Trimming cost V 5 bases and J 0 bases, with 10 bases left between them. This CDR3 contains 15 residues. The germline V gene encodes CDR1 LNHDA and CDR2 SQIVND (reference sequence). The CDR3 loop is CASSQGIATNEKLFF. The CDR3 DNA follows: TGTGCCAGTAGTCAGGGGATCGCAACTAATGAAAAACTGTTTTTT.

This clone was detected only a few times. The chain joins TRBV18 to TRBJ1-5, with TRBD1 identical over 7 bases. Looked up from germline, CDR1 is KGHSH and CDR2 is LQKENI. After removal of 2 bases from V and 3 bases from J, the junction contained 4 bases not matched to a gene. This CDR3 spans 15 amino acids. The CDR3: CASSPEGAPNQPQHF. CDR3 sequence (DNA): TGTGCCAGCTCACCAGAGGGGGCCCCCAATCAGCCCCAGCATTTT. Complete variable domain (other parts from reference TRBV18 and TRBJ1-5): NAGVMQNPRHLVRRRGQEARLRCSPMKGHSHVYWYRQLPEEGLKFMVYLQKENIIDESGMPKERFSAEFPKEGPSILRIQQVVRGDSAAYFCASSPEGAPNQPQHFGDGTRLSIL.

J is TRBJ1-1 and V is TRBV9; D ambiguous. With 4 bases removed from V and 3 bases from J, the gap between germline ends came to 10 bases. This CDR3 comprises 13 residues. CDR1 SGDLS and CDR2 YYNGEE come from the germline V gene. The CDR3 bases are TGTGCCAGCAGCCGCAGGTTGGACACTGAAGCTTTCTTT. This codes for CASSRRLDTEAFF.

CDR3 nucleotides: TGTGCCAGCAGCTCCCCGGACAGGGGCGATAGCACCGGGGAGCTGTTTTTT. This codes for CASSSPDRGDSTGELFF. The V gene is TRBV7-9, the J gene TRBJ2-2; 9 nucleotides line up with TRBD1. The CDR3 covers 17 residues. The germline V gene encodes CDR1 SEHNR and CDR2 FQNEAQ (reference sequence). V trimming: 4 bases; J trimming: 4 bases; junction bases outside the gene matches: 10.

The J gene is TRBJ2-6, the V gene TRBV5-8; the D gene is possibly TRBD1 (6 bases). This CDR3 has 17 residues. Germline CDR1 is SGHTS and CDR2 is YDEGEE. V was pared by 4 bases and J by 1 base, with 15 bases between. The CDR3 protein is CASSLGTYTSGANVLTF. The CDR3 bases are TGTGCCAGCAGCCTCGGGACATACACGTCTGGGGCCAACGTCCTGACTTTC.

This chain links TRBV5-1 with TRBJ2-1; possible D gene TRBD2, 7 bases. V was shortened by 1 base and J by 8 bases, with 16 bases between the two germline ends. This CDR3 has 15 residues. Germline CDR1 SGHRS, CDR2 YFSETQ. CDR3 DNA sequence: TGCGCCAGCAGCTTGCTCCGGGGGGCCAGGGATGAGCAGTTCTTC. The encoded protein is CASSLLRGARDEQFF.